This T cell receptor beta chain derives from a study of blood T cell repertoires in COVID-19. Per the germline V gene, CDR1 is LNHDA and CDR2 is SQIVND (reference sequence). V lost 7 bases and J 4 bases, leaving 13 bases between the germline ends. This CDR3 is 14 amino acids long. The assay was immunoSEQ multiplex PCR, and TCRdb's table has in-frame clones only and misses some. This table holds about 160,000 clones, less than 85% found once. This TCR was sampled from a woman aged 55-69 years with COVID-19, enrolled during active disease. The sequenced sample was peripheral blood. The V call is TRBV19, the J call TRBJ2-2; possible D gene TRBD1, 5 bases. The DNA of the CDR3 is TGTGCCAGTATTTTGGGGCTGGGCACCGGGGAGCTGTTTTTT. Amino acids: CASILGLGTGELFF.